Listed below are T cell receptor beta chains from one sample, sequenced in a study of shared clonotypes between healthy human individuals. Produced via immunoSEQ multiplex PCR; TCRdb's table is partial and in-frame only. The table records under 550,000 clones, 90% to 96% of them present only once. The sequenced sample was naive CD4+ T cells sorted from blood. The origin of the receptors is a woman aged 25-40 years in good health. The CDR3 runs from the conserved cysteine through the conserved F or W. D genes are given only for firm matches. For some rows the clone size is stated as once, few or many, or as a class when expanded; others skip it.

V: TRBV5-1; D: .; length: 15; size: once; J: TRBJ2-5; CDR3: CASSPTPRVGETQYF; DNA: TGCGCCAGCAGCCCAACACCGAGAGTGGGGGAGACCCAGTACTTC
V: TRBV6-5; D: .; length: 15; size: .; J: TRBJ1-1; CDR3: CASSYSREVNTEAFF; DNA: TGTGCCAGCAGTTACTCGCGGGAAGTGAACACTGAAGCTTTCTTT
V: TRBV5-6; D: .; length: 15; size: .; J: TRBJ2-7; CDR3: CASSFRQGGYYEQYF; DNA: TGTGCCAGCAGCTTTCGCCAGGGGGGATACTACGAGCAGTACTTC
V: TRBV11-2; D: .; length: 14; size: .; J: TRBJ2-7; CDR3: CASSLSNKRYEQYF; DNA: TGTGCCAGCAGCTTATCCAACAAGCGCTACGAGCAGTACTTC
V: TRBV19; D: .; length: 13; size: .; J: TRBJ2-7; CDR3: CASSDPGPYEQYF; DNA: TGTGCCAGTAGTGACCCAGGACCCTACGAGCAGTACTTC
V: TRBV4-2; D: TRBD2; length: 17; size: .; J: TRBJ2-3; CDR3: CASSQEMTSGSTDTQYF; DNA: TGTGCCAGCAGCCAAGAGATGACTAGCGGTAGCACAGATACGCAGTATTTT
V: TRBV5-4; D: TRBD2; length: 17; size: .; J: TRBJ2-3; CDR3: CASSPGGLAGVADTQYF; DNA: TGTGCCAGCAGCCCGGGGGGACTAGCGGGAGTGGCAGATACGCAGTATTTT
V: TRBV27; D: TRBD2; length: 18; size: .; J: TRBJ2-1; CDR3: CASSVPALLAGEGNEQFF; DNA: TGTGCCAGCAGTGTCCCTGCCCTTCTAGCGGGAGAAGGGAATGAGCAGTTCTTC
V: TRBV4-1; D: .; length: 17; size: .; J: TRBJ2-7; CDR3: CASSQGPPGIWKGEQYF; DNA: TGCGCCAGCAGCCAAGGTCCTCCCGGGATTTGGAAGGGCGAGCAGTACTTC
V: TRBV18; D: .; length: 15; size: once; J: TRBJ1-5; CDR3: CASSPLGPSNQPQHF; DNA: TGTGCCAGCTCACCACTTGGCCCCAGCAATCAGCCCCAGCATTTT
V: TRBV6-4; D: .; length: 15; size: .; J: TRBJ1-6; CDR3: CASSFQGVNNSPLHF; DNA: TGTGCCAGCAGTTTCCAGGGTGTAAATAATTCACCCCTCCACTTT
V: TRBV9; D: .; length: 14; size: .; J: TRBJ1-2; CDR3: CASSVQQGLDGYTF; DNA: TGTGCCAGCAGCGTGCAACAGGGCTTAGACGGCTACACCTTC
V: TRBV5-1; D: .; length: 12; size: .; J: TRBJ2-7; CDR3: CASSRGSYEQYF; DNA: TGCGCCAGCAGCCGGGGTTCCTACGAGCAGTACTTC
V: TRBV29-1; D: .; length: 12; size: .; J: TRBJ2-3; CDR3: CSVYRAGDTQYF; DNA: TGCAGCGTTTACAGGGCAGGAGATACGCAGTATTTT
V: TRBV10-3; D: TRBD1; length: 12; size: .; J: TRBJ1-1; CDR3: CAIQGPDTEAFF; DNA: TGTGCCATACAGGGGCCGGACACTGAAGCTTTCTTT
V: TRBV15; D: .; length: 15; size: .; J: TRBJ2-7; CDR3: CATSTDRGLAYEQYF; DNA: TGTGCCACCAGCACAGACAGGGGACTAGCCTACGAGCAGTACTTC
V: TRBV6-1; D: .; length: 14; size: once; J: TRBJ1-4; CDR3: CASTTQGPVEKLFF; DNA: TGTGCCAGCACCACACAGGGTCCTGTAGAAAAACTGTTTTTT
V: TRBV2; D: .; length: 11; size: .; J: TRBJ2-1; CDR3: CASSEVNEQFF; DNA: TGTGCCAGCAGTGAGGTCAATGAGCAGTTCTTC
V: TRBV5-1; D: .; length: 17; size: .; J: TRBJ2-3; CDR3: CASSITQGLIRTDTQYF; DNA: TGCGCCAGCAGTATCACACAGGGTCTCATACGCACAGATACGCAGTATTTT
V: TRBV11-2; D: .; length: 15; size: .; J: TRBJ1-1; CDR3: CASSLATGLSTEAFF; DNA: TGTGCCAGCAGCTTAGCTACAGGGTTGAGCACTGAAGCTTTCTTT
V: TRBV19; D: TRBD2; length: 17; size: .; J: TRBJ2-7; CDR3: CASSMASSGSSFYEQYF; DNA: TGTGCCAGTAGTATGGCGTCTAGCGGGAGTTCGTTCTACGAGCAGTACTTC
V: TRBV5-1; D: .; length: 14; size: .; J: TRBJ2-1; CDR3: CASSLGQSYNEQFF; DNA: TGCGCCAGCAGCTTGGGGCAGAGCTACAATGAGCAGTTCTTC
V: TRBV2; D: TRBD1; length: 15; size: .; J: TRBJ1-6; CDR3: CASRGDRVGDSPLHF; DNA: TGTGCCAGCAGAGGGGACAGGGTAGGGGATTCACCCCTCCACTTT
V: TRBV19; D: .; length: 17; size: .; J: TRBJ1-4; CDR3: CASSKPPFGATNEKLFF; DNA: TGTGCCAGTAGCAAACCCCCGTTTGGTGCAACTAATGAAAAACTGTTTTTT
V: TRBV5-1; D: TRBD1; length: 15; size: .; J: TRBJ1-5; CDR3: CASSPGQYSNQPQHF; DNA: TGCGCCAGCAGCCCGGGACAGTATAGCAATCAGCCCCAGCATTTT
V: TRBV10-2; D: .; length: 14; size: .; J: TRBJ2-7; CDR3: CASTGTILSYEQYF; DNA: TGCGCCAGCACCGGGACCATTCTCTCCTACGAGCAGTACTTC
V: TRBV5-1; D: TRBD2; length: 14; size: .; J: TRBJ2-5; CDR3: CASSLAAGAQTQYF; DNA: TGCGCCAGCAGCTTGGCGGCGGGAGCTCAGACCCAGTACTTC
V: TRBV19; D: TRBD1; length: 16; size: .; J: TRBJ1-1; CDR3: CASSRGQGAGDTEAFF; DNA: TGTGCCAGTAGTCGAGGACAGGGGGCAGGAGACACTGAAGCTTTCTTT
V: TRBV30; D: .; length: 20; size: .; J: TRBJ2-2; CDR3: CAWDPERIRWDSPSTGELFF; DNA: TGTGCCTGGGATCCGGAACGGATTAGGTGGGACTCCCCATCCACCGGGGAGCTGTTTTTT
V: TRBV4-2; D: .; length: 16; size: .; J: TRBJ2-7; CDR3: CASSQDVGLGMNEQYF; DNA: TGTGCCAGCAGCCAAGATGTGGGACTGGGGATGAACGAGCAGTACTTC
V: TRBV2; D: .; length: 14; size: .; J: TRBJ2-1; CDR3: CASSESGRAYEQFF; DNA: TGTGCCAGCAGTGAAAGCGGCCGGGCGTATGAGCAGTTCTTC
V: TRBV6-6; D: .; length: 13; size: .; J: TRBJ1-2; CDR3: CASSYASLYGYTF; DNA: TGTGCCAGCAGTTACGCCAGTCTTTATGGCTACACCTTC
V: TRBV18; D: TRBD1; length: 15; size: .; J: TRBJ2-7; CDR3: CASSEDRARTYEQYF; DNA: TGTGCCAGCTCAGAGGACAGGGCGAGAACCTACGAGCAGTACTTC
V: TRBV28; D: .; length: 17; size: .; J: TRBJ2-3; CDR3: CASSLPPDLVGTDTQYF; DNA: TGTGCCAGCAGTCTACCCCCCGATCTGGTAGGCACAGATACGCAGTATTTT
V: TRBV30; D: TRBD2; length: 15; size: once; J: TRBJ2-3; CDR3: CAWSVAGVITDTQYF; DNA: TGTGCCTGGAGCGTAGCGGGAGTTATCACAGATACGCAGTATTTT
V: TRBV11-2; D: TRBD2; length: 14; size: .; J: TRBJ2-7; CDR3: CASSLKREEHEQYF; DNA: TGTGCCAGCAGCTTAAAGCGGGAGGAACACGAGCAGTACTTC
V: TRBV27; D: .; length: 14; size: .; J: TRBJ2-7; CDR3: CASSPRPGRYEQYF; DNA: TGTGCCAGCAGTCCCCGCCCGGGCCGCTACGAGCAGTACTTC
V: TRBV5-4; D: .; length: 14; size: .; J: TRBJ2-2; CDR3: CASSFPGGTGELFF; DNA: TGTGCCAGCAGCTTCCCCGGGGGCACCGGGGAGCTGTTTTTT
V: TRBV9; D: .; length: 16; size: .; J: TRBJ2-2; CDR3: CASSVDLGLNTGELFF; DNA: TGTGCCAGCAGCGTAGATTTGGGCCTAAACACCGGGGAGCTGTTTTTT
V: TRBV29-1; D: TRBD1; length: 14; size: .; J: TRBJ1-1; CDR3: CSVESGTGNTEAFF; DNA: TGCAGCGTTGAATCCGGGACAGGGAACACTGAAGCTTTCTTT
V: TRBV2; D: TRBD2; length: 14; size: once; J: TRBJ2-5; CDR3: CASSEGTSGETQYF; DNA: TGTGCCAGCAGTGAGGGGACTAGCGGCGAGACCCAGTACTTC
V: TRBV18; D: .; length: 18; size: .; J: TRBJ2-3; CDR3: CASSILTAGTSSTDTQYF; DNA: TGTGCCAGCTCCATCCTTACGGCCGGGACTTCCAGCACAGATACGCAGTATTTT
V: TRBV2; D: .; length: 16; size: .; J: TRBJ1-6; CDR3: CASSVVPDRPNSPLHF; DNA: TGTGCCAGCAGTGTCGTTCCCGACAGACCTAATTCACCCCTCCACTTT
V: TRBV18; D: .; length: 15; size: .; J: TRBJ1-3; CDR3: CASSPPAGVGNTIYF; DNA: TGTGCCAGCTCACCACCGGCAGGAGTTGGAAACACCATATATTTT
V: TRBV5-1; D: TRBD1; length: 15; size: .; J: TRBJ2-1; CDR3: CASSLGNTGEHEQFF; DNA: TGCGCCAGCAGCTTGGGAAATACAGGGGAGCATGAGCAGTTCTTC
V: TRBV5-1; D: TRBD1; length: 17; size: .; J: TRBJ2-6; CDR3: CASSLVGQGSGANVLTF; DNA: TGCGCCAGCAGCTTGGTGGGACAGGGTTCTGGGGCCAACGTCCTGACTTTC
V: TRBV2; D: .; length: 14; size: .; J: TRBJ1-2; CDR3: CASSENTSNYGYTF; DNA: TGTGCCAGCAGTGAAAATACCTCTAACTATGGCTACACCTTC
V: TRBV28; D: .; length: 13; size: .; J: TRBJ1-6; CDR3: CASSPHGFSPLHF; DNA: TGTGCCAGCAGTCCCCACGGGTTTTCACCCCTCCACTTT